This T cell receptor (beta chain) was documented in a study of blood T cell repertoires in COVID-19. Study context: Acute and convalescent COVID-19 samples came from the United States, Italy and Spain.

Those enrolled, adults aged about 18 to 89 years, came from about two dozen US areas. Two negative PCRs, clearance, or symptom resolution were required of recovered Cohort 3 donors. V shed 5 bases, J shed 6 bases, and the junction held 6 bases outside the gene matches. From germline, CDR1 is SGHTA and CDR2 FQGNSA. The CDR3 spans 15 residues. Per the authors' pipeline: Counts of nucleated cells, estimated from reference gene primer amplification, were obtained. Generated by immunoSEQ multiplex PCR, the TCRdb table keeps only in-frame clones and is missing some. V, J and clone size are taken as reported in that table, and D and trimming were inferred from the DNA itself. This table has around 130,000 clones, approximately 86% appearing once.

The receptor was derived from a woman between 45 and 60 years old who had recovered from COVID-19. Input material: PBMCs or T cells enriched from blood (not recorded which). V is TRBV7-2 and J is TRBJ2-3, with 12 bases lining up with TRBD2. The CDR3 nucleotides read TGTGCCAGCAGCGCTAGCGGGGGGGCTGTGGATACGCAGTATTTT. Amino acids: CASSASGGAVDTQYF.